Listed here are 6 T cell receptor beta chains from one sample, sequenced in a study of shared clonotypes between healthy human individuals. Assay used: immunoSEQ multiplex PCR; TCRdb lists only in-frame clones, some missing. The sample has under 600,000 clones; around 81% are singletons. The specimen sequenced was PBMCs. The receptors here all came from a woman in her thirties or forties in good health. Some clones in this sample may be carry-over from other donors' samples.

The chain recombines TRBV7-3 with TRBJ2-2, with no clear D. V dropped 2 bases and J dropped 5 bases, with 6 bases sitting between them. From germline, CDR1 is SGHTA and CDR2 FQGTGA. The CDR3 is 13 amino acids. CDR3 protein: CASSLVRTGELFF. For the CDR3, the DNA is TGTGCCAGCAGCTTAGTCCGAACCGGGGAGCTGTTTTTT.

The chain employs TRBV28 and TRBJ2-5, with TRBD1 identical over 9 bases. CDR3 length: 15 amino acids. V lost 8 bases and J lost 4; bases outside the gene matches: 11. CDR1 MDHEN and CDR2 SYDVKM come from the germline V gene. The CDR3 sequence: CASSSLGQGLETQYF. DNA for the CDR3: TGTGCCAGCTCTTCTCTCGGACAGGGGTTAGAGACCCAGTACTTC. The full variable domain, in which reference TRBV28 and TRBJ2-5 provide the parts outside the CDR3, is DVKVTQSSRYLVKRTGEKVFLECVQDMDHENMFWYRQDPGLGLRLIYFSYDVKMKEKGDIPEGYSVSREKKERFSLILESASTNQTSMYLCASSSLGQGLETQYFGPGTRLLVL.

This clone has a handful of counts. V is TRBV19 and J is TRBJ2-5, with 8 bases matching TRBD2. This CDR3 is 15 amino acids long. The V and J ends lost 1 base and 1 base, in that order; junction bases with no gene match: 2. Germline V gene lookup returns CDR1 LNHDA and CDR2 SQIVND (reference sequence). CDR3 nucleotides: TGTGCCAGTAGTATAGCGGGAGGGCCCCAAGAGACCCAGTACTTC. This sequence encodes CASSIAGGPQETQYF.

Only a few counts were recorded for this clone. The V and J genes are TRBV27 and TRBJ2-1, with 9 bases identical to TRBD1. The length of the CDR3 is 15 residues. V was clipped by 6 bases and J by 10 bases; unmatched bases: 13. Germline assignment: CDR1 MNHEY and CDR2 SMNVEV (reference sequence). The CDR3 nucleotides are TGTGCCAGCAGGCGTGGGACAGGGACGGCAGGGGAGCAGTTCTTC. Its translation: CASRRGTGTAGEQFF.

The chain joins TRBV28 to TRBJ1-5; D is undetermined. The CDR3 loop spans 12 amino acids. Looked up from germline, CDR1 is MDHEN and CDR2 is SYDVKM. Trimming took off 5 bases at V and 6 bases at J, with 8 bases between the two ends. CDR3: CASSLQTQPQHF. The CDR3 nucleotides are TGTGCCAGCAGTCTGCAGACTCAGCCCCAGCATTTT.

J is TRBJ1-2 and V is TRBV6-5; 8 nucleotides agree with TRBD1. Germline V gene data show CDR1 as MNHEY and CDR2 as SVGAGI. After removal of 8 bases from V and 5 bases from J, the junction contained 10 bases not matched to a gene. The CDR3 consists of 14 residues. In DNA form, the CDR3 reads TGTGCCAGCTCATTACAGGGGGACCAATATGGCTACACCTTC. It encodes CASSLQGDQYGYTF.